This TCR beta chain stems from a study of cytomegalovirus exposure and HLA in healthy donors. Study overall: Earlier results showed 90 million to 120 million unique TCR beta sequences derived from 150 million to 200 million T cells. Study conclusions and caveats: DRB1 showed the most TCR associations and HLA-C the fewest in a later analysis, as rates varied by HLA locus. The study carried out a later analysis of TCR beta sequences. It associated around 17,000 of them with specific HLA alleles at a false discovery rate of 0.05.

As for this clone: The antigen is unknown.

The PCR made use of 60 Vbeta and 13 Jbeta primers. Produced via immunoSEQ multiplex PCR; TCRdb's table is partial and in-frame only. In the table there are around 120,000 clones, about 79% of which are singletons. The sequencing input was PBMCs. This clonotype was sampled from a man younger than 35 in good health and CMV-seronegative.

The CDR3 protein is CASSPRSGGLYNEQFF. CDR3 bases: TGTGCCAGTAGTCCAAGGTCGGGAGGATTATACAATGAGCAGTTCTTC. The chain joins TRBV19 to TRBJ2-1, with 7 bases fitting TRBD2. The germline V gene encodes CDR1 LNHDA and CDR2 SQIVND (reference sequence). J lost 4 bases, V lost 5 bases, and 11 bases had no gene match. This CDR3 is 16 amino acids long. Full variable domain (missing parts from reference TRBV19 and TRBJ2-1): DGGITQSPKYLFRKEGQNVTLSCEQNLNHDAMYWYRQDPGQGLRLIYYSQIVNDFQKGDIAEGYSVSREKKESFPLTVTSAQKNPTAFYLCASSPRSGGLYNEQFFGPGTRLTVL.